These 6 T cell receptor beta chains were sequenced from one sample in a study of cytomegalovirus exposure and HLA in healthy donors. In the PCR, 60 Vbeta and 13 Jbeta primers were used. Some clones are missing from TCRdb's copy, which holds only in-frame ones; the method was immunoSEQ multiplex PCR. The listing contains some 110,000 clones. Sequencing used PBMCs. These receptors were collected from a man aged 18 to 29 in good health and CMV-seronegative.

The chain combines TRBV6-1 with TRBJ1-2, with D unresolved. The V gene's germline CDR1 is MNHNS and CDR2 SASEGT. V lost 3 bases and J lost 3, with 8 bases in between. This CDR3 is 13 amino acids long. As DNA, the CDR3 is TGTGCCAGCAGTGAGGTAACGGACTATGGCTACACCTTC. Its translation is CASSEVTDYGYTF.

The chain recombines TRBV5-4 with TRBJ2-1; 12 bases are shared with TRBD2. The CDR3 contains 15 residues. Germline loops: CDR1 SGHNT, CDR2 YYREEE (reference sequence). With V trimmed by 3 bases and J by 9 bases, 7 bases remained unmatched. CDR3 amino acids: CASSSLAGGLGEQFF. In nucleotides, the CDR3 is TGTGCCAGCAGCTCTCTAGCGGGAGGGTTGGGTGAGCAGTTCTTC.

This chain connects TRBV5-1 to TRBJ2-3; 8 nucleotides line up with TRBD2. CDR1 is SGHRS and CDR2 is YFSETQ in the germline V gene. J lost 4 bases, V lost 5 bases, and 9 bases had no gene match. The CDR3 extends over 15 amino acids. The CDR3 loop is CASRGIGGAADTQYF. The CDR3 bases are TGCGCCAGCAGAGGAATCGGGGGGGCGGCAGATACGCAGTATTTT.

The CDR3 nucleotides read TGTGCCATCAGACCGACAGGAGTCGACTATGGCTACACCTTC. Protein product: CAIRPTGVDYGYTF. The gene calls are TRBV10-3 and TRBJ1-2, with D possibly matching TRBD1 (6 bases). The CDR3 runs to 14 residues. In germline, CDR1 is ENHRY, CDR2 SYGVKD. The V gene lost 6 bases and the J gene lost 3 bases, with 14 bases spanning the gap.

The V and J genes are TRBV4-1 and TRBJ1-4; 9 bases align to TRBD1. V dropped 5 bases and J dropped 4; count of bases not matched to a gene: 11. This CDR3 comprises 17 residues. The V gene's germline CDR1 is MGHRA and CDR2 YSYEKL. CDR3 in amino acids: CASSVGTGSPVNEKLFF. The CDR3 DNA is TGCGCCAGCAGCGTCGGGACAGGGAGCCCAGTTAATGAAAAACTGTTTTTT.

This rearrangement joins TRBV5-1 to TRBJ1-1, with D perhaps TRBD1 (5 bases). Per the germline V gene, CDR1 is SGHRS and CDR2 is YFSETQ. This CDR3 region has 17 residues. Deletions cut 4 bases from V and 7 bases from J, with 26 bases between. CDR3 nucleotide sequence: TGCGCCAGCAGCCTTAGGGCGGGACGCCTTCTCACTCATGAAGCTTTCTTT. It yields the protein CASSLRAGRLLTHEAFF.